The 3 T cell receptor beta chains below come from one sample, sequenced in a study of vaccination and CD4 T cells after COVID-19. Sequenced with the Oncomine TCR Beta short-read assay was DNA taken from cultured CD4+ T cells. TCRdb re-analysed the PCR reads in MiXCR, keeping a single row per CDR3 protein. The repertoire holds tens of thousands of distinct CDR3 sequences, approximately 50% seen once, with 28% in the top ten. Treatment of the sample: 10-day PBMC culture with coronavirus spike peptide pools or control peptides (ViraFEST assay). For these TCRs, the target antigens are not known. Sample: CD4+ T cells from blood, cultured in vitro, taken before SARS-CoV-2 vaccination. These TCRs come from a human donor who received a COVID-19 vaccine.

This clonotype was detected only a few times. The rearrangement links TRBV12-5 to TRBJ2-6; tentatively, D is TRBD1 (5 bases). Deletions cut 1 base from V and 1 base from J, with 8 bases between. CDR1 is LGHNT, CDR2 FRNRAP, per germline. There are 16 residues in the CDR3. CDR3 residues: CASGLEPGSGANVLTF. As DNA, the CDR3 is TGTGCTAGTGGTTTGGAACCAGGGTCTGGGGCCAACGTCCTGACTTTC.

V is TRBV24-1 and J is TRBJ1-5; D is undetermined. Trimming cost V 5 bases and J 3 bases, with 13 bases left between them. The CDR3 runs to 15 residues. Germline V lookup: CDR1 KGHDR, CDR2 SFDVKD. The CDR3 DNA reads TGTGCCACCAGTGGGCGGTCGGGGTCCAATCAGCCCCAGCATTTT. Protein: CATSGRSGSNQPQHF.

This chain connects TRBV5-5 to TRBJ1-6; D not certain. With 0 bases removed from V and 7 bases from J, the gap between germline ends came to 11 bases. CDR3 size: 15 residues. In germline, CDR1 is SGHKS, CDR2 YYEKEE (reference sequence). The chain's CDR3 is CASSLGLAANSPLHF. The DNA for the CDR3 is TGTGCCAGCAGCTTGGGACTGGCCGCGAATTCACCCCTCCACTTT.